This TCR beta chain was sequenced for a study of blood T cell repertoires in COVID-19. For the study at large: Sites in the United States, Italy and Spain provided acute and convalescent COVID-19 samples.

Original analysis: By means of reference gene primer amplification, nucleated cell counts were estimated. Sequenced by immunoSEQ multiplex PCR; TCRdb stores in-frame clones only, minus some. Clone size and V and J calls were adopted from that table, with D and trimming inferred from the DNA. The sample has about 110,000 clones, 65% to 90% seen once. This CDR3 comprises 16 residues. Germline lookup yields CDR1 LNHDA and CDR2 SQIVND (reference sequence). Trimming stripped 5 bases from V and 0 bases from J, with 16 bases between. The chain is built from TRBV19 and TRBJ1-2; D remains ambiguous. The source is a woman of 80 years or more with active or convalescent COVID-19. The sample consisted of peripheral blood. The CDR3 loop reads CASSPLAGSANYGYTF. CDR3 coding DNA: TGTGCCAGTAGTCCTCTGGCGGGTTCCGCTAACTATGGCTACACCTTC.